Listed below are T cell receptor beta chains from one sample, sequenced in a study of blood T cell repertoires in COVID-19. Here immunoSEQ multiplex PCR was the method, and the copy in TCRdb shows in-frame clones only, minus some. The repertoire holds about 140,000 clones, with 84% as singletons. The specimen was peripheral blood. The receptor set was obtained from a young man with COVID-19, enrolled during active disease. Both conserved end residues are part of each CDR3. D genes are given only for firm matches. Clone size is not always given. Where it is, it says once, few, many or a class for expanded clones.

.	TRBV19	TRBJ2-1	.	CASSIALLRESYNEQFF	TGTGCCAGTAGTATAGCCCTCCTCAGGGAATCCTACAATGAGCAGTTCTTC
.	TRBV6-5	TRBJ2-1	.	CASSQEGPNYNEQFF	TGTGCCAGCAGTCAGGAGGGGCCCAACTACAATGAGCAGTTCTTC
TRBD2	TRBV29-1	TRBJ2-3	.	CSVEAGEGTDTQYF	TGCAGCGTTGAGGCGGGAGAGGGCACAGATACGCAGTATTTT
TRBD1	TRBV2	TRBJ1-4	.	CASHYTGAAEKLFF	TGTGCCAGCCATTACACAGGGGCGGCGGAAAAACTGTTTTTT
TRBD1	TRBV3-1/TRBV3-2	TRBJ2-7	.	CASSPGTGFPYEQYF	TGTGCCAGCAGCCCGGGGACAGGGTTTCCCTACGAGCAGTACTTC
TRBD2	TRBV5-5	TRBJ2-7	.	CASSLEGPAGGGYEQYF	TGTGCCAGCAGCTTGGAGGGTCCGGCGGGAGGTGGCTACGAGCAGTACTTC
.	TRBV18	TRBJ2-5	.	CASSRRRETQYF	TGTGCCAGCTCACGAAGGAGAGAGACCCAGTACTTC
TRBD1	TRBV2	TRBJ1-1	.	CASSERQGAAEAFF	TGTGCCAGCAGTGAAAGGCAGGGGGCGGCTGAAGCTTTCTTT
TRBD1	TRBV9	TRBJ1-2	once	CASSQGGTGIYGYTF	TGTGCCAGCAGCCAGGGGGGGACAGGGATTTATGGCTACACCTTC
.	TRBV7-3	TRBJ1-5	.	CASSLDFNQPQHF	TGTGCCAGCAGCTTAGACTTCAATCAGCCCCAGCATTTT
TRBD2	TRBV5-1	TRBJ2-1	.	CASSLASGSYNEQFF	TGCGCCAGCAGCTTGGCTAGCGGGAGCTACAATGAGCAGTTCTTC
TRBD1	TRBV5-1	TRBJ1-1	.	CASSRGWGQGNGDTEAFF	TGCGCCAGCAGCCGGGGATGGGGACAGGGGAATGGGGACACTGAAGCTTTCTTT
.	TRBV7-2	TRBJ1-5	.	CASSLNGDSQPQHF	TGTGCCAGCAGCTTAAACGGAGACAGCCAGCCCCAGCATTTT